Listed below are T cell receptor beta chains from one sample, sequenced in a study of shared clonotypes between healthy human individuals. Sequencing was performed with immunoSEQ multiplex PCR; in TCRdb, only in-frame clones are kept and a portion is missing. The table shows 800,000 or so clones, with approximately 97% occurring only once. Sequenced sample: naive CD8+ T cells sorted from blood. These receptors were taken from a man aged 30-40 years in good health. The CDR3 runs from the conserved cysteine through the conserved F or W. The D gene is left open where the match is weak. Not every row has a clone size; where given, it reads once, few, many or a size class.

abundance | j_gene | v_gene | d_gene | len | CDR3aa | CDR3nt
. | TRBJ2-7 | TRBV5-1 | TRBD1 | 14 | CASSPGQGPYEQYF | TGCGCCAGCAGCCCCGGACAGGGGCCCTACGAGCAGTACTTC
. | TRBJ1-4 | TRBV7-9 | TRBD1 | 15 | CASSSPDRVDEKLFF | TGTGCCAGCAGCTCCCCGGACAGGGTGGATGAAAAACTGTTTTTT
once | TRBJ2-1 | TRBV29-1 | TRBD2 | 18 | CSVEAPPSGRVSHNEQFF | TGCAGCGTTGAAGCTCCCCCTAGCGGGAGGGTTTCCCACAATGAGCAGTTCTTC
. | TRBJ2-7 | TRBV5-6 | TRBD2 | 17 | CASSSPGLAGVSYEQYF | TGTGCCAGCAGCTCACCGGGACTAGCGGGAGTCAGCTACGAGCAGTACTTC
. | TRBJ2-5 | TRBV5-1 | . | 17 | CASSSHLGGANQETQYF | TGCGCCAGCAGTTCTCATTTAGGGGGGGCCAACCAAGAGACCCAGTACTTC
once | TRBJ1-5 | TRBV30 | TRBD1 | 13 | CAWSSTGEQPQHF | TGTGCCTGGAGTTCGACAGGGGAGCAGCCCCAGCATTTT
once | TRBJ2-3 | TRBV5-6 | TRBD2 | 16 | CASSPTTSGRTDTQYF | TGTGCCAGCAGCCCGACGACTAGCGGGAGGACAGATACGCAGTATTTT
. | TRBJ2-1 | TRBV7-6 | . | 13 | CASSLAAGNEQFF | TGTGCCAGCAGCTTAGCGGCAGGAAATGAGCAGTTCTTC
once | TRBJ2-7 | TRBV15 | TRBD2 | 14 | CATSWTSSSYEQYF | TGTGCCACCAGCTGGACTAGCAGCTCCTACGAGCAGTACTTC
. | TRBJ2-1 | TRBV29-1 | . | 14 | CSVYRDLSYNEQFF | TGCAGCGTGTACCGGGACTTATCCTACAATGAGCAGTTCTTC
. | TRBJ2-7 | TRBV29-1 | TRBD2 | 13 | CSVGLAETYEQYF | TGCAGCGTTGGGCTAGCGGAGACCTACGAGCAGTACTTC
. | TRBJ2-7 | TRBV27 | . | 14 | CASSKTTSGYEQYF | TGTGCCAGCAGTAAGACTACTTCAGGCTACGAGCAGTACTTC
once | TRBJ2-7 | TRBV29-1 | . | 13 | CSVAPADLYEQYF | TGCAGCGTTGCGCCAGCGGACCTCTACGAGCAGTACTTC
. | TRBJ2-3 | TRBV7-9 | . | 11 | CASSSGPPQYF | TGTGCCAGCAGCTCGGGACCTCCGCAGTATTTT
once | TRBJ2-7 | TRBV19 | . | 15 | CASSMAPSHAYEQYF | TGTGCCAGTAGTATGGCCCCCTCACACGCCTACGAGCAGTACTTC
. | TRBJ2-3 | TRBV7-3 | . | 14 | CASSPFGRGDTQYF | TGTGCCAGCAGCCCCTTCGGGAGAGGAGATACGCAGTATTTT
. | TRBJ2-1 | TRBV4-1 | . | 15 | CASSQAKQGDNEQFF | TGCGCCAGCAGCCAAGCAAAACAGGGTGACAATGAGCAGTTCTTC
. | TRBJ2-6 | TRBV13 | . | 13 | CASSPSGANVLTF | TGTGCCAGCAGCCCTTCTGGGGCCAACGTCCTGACTTTC
. | TRBJ2-7 | TRBV7-9 | TRBD2 | 18 | CASSLAPSLAGSSYEQYF | TGTGCCAGCAGCTTAGCTCCGTCACTAGCGGGAAGCTCCTACGAGCAGTACTTC
. | TRBJ1-1 | TRBV5-1 | TRBD1 | 16 | CASSVPGQGASTEAFF | TGCGCCAGCAGCGTACCGGGACAGGGGGCAAGTACTGAAGCTTTCTTT
. | TRBJ2-5 | TRBV5-5 | TRBD1 | 15 | CASSEQGALKETQYF | TGTGCCAGCAGCGAACAGGGGGCGCTTAAAGAGACCCAGTACTTC
once | TRBJ1-5 | TRBV7-6 | . | 13 | CASSFNSNQPQHF | TGTGCCAGCAGCTTCAATAGCAATCAGCCCCAGCATTTT
. | TRBJ2-1 | TRBV9 | . | 18 | CASSVEHRDWSSYNEQFF | TGTGCCAGCAGCGTAGAACACAGGGATTGGAGCTCCTACAATGAGCAGTTCTTC
. | TRBJ2-7 | TRBV11-3 | TRBD1 | 16 | CASSPWAGGANDEQYF | TGTGCCAGCAGCCCCTGGGCAGGGGGCGCGAACGACGAGCAGTACTTC
. | TRBJ2-7 | TRBV5-1 | . | 14 | CASSLEGEGVEQYF | TGCGCCAGCAGCTTGGAGGGTGAGGGGGTCGAGCAGTACTTC
. | TRBJ2-2 | TRBV9 | . | 14 | CASSVDLTTGELFF | TGTGCCAGCAGCGTAGACTTGACGACCGGGGAGCTGTTTTTT
. | TRBJ1-1 | TRBV11-2 | . | 16 | CASSSRSRDPNTEAFF | TGTGCCAGCAGCTCCCGGTCCCGGGACCCGAACACTGAAGCTTTCTTT
. | TRBJ2-5 | TRBV5-1 | . | 11 | CASRRQETQYF | TGCGCCAGCAGACGACAAGAGACCCAGTACTTC
. | TRBJ2-1 | TRBV11-3 | . | 15 | CASSPQGGSYNEQFF | TGTGCCAGCAGCCCGCAGGGGGGATCCTACAATGAGCAGTTCTTC
. | TRBJ2-7 | TRBV27 | . | 15 | CASSPSGGSTYEQYF | TGTGCCAGCAGTCCCTCAGGAGGGAGCACCTACGAGCAGTACTTC
once | TRBJ2-4 | TRBV12-2 | . | 15 | CASRFPWAAKNIQYF | TGTGCAAGTCGCTTCCCGTGGGCGGCCAAAAACATTCAGTACTTC
. | TRBJ1-2 | TRBV7-9 | . | 13 | CASSLHPNYGYTF | TGTGCCAGCTCACTCCACCCTAACTATGGCTACACCTTC
. | TRBJ1-2 | TRBV27 | . | 15 | CASSSDGRLRYGYTF | TGTGCCAGCAGTTCGGACGGACGCCTTCGGTATGGCTACACCTTC
. | TRBJ2-1 | TRBV11-3 | . | 13 | CASSFGPYNEQFF | TGTGCCAGCAGTTTCGGCCCCTACAATGAGCAGTTCTTC
. | TRBJ1-4 | TRBV7-9 | . | 16 | CASSAVTLRDNEKLFF | TGTGCCAGCAGCGCCGTCACTCTCAGGGACAATGAAAAACTGTTTTTT
. | TRBJ2-1 | TRBV7-9 | TRBD2 | 13 | CASSLETSTQQFF | TGTGCCAGCAGCTTAGAGACTAGCACCCAGCAGTTCTTC
. | TRBJ2-7 | TRBV30 | . | 13 | CAWSEARTYEQYF | TGTGCCTGGAGTGAGGCCAGGACCTACGAGCAGTACTTC
. | TRBJ2-1 | TRBV28 | TRBD2 | 15 | CASSRTSVRTNEQFF | TGTGCCAGCAGTAGGACTAGCGTGAGGACAAATGAGCAGTTCTTC
. | TRBJ2-1 | TRBV11-2 | TRBD2 | 16 | CASRVLAGGSYNEQFF | TGTGCCAGCAGGGTTTTAGCGGGAGGGTCCTACAATGAGCAGTTCTTC
. | TRBJ2-7 | TRBV6-5 | . | 12 | CASSGPNYEQYF | TGTGCCAGCAGTGGTCCTAACTACGAGCAGTACTTC
. | TRBJ2-1 | TRBV4-1 | TRBD2 | 16 | CASSQAGTSSYNEQFF | TGCGCCAGCAGCCAAGCCGGGACTAGTAGCTACAATGAGCAGTTCTTC
. | TRBJ1-2 | TRBV4-3 | . | 14 | CASSQDPVAYGYTF | TGCGCCAGCAGCCAAGATCCAGTTGCCTATGGCTACACCTTC
. | TRBJ2-5 | TRBV6-5 | . | 15 | CASSATGTTGETQYF | TGTGCCAGCAGTGCAACCGGGACGACGGGAGAGACCCAGTACTTC
. | TRBJ2-7 | TRBV9 | . | 15 | CASSLRAGSSYEQYF | TGTGCCAGCAGCCTCAGGGCGGGGAGCTCCTACGAGCAGTACTTC
. | TRBJ2-7 | TRBV4-3 | TRBD1 | 15 | CASSQDPGTAYEQYF | TGCGCCAGCAGCCAAGATCCCGGGACAGCCTACGAGCAGTACTTC
. | TRBJ2-7 | TRBV7-6 | . | 12 | CASSSEGYEQYF | TGTGCCAGCAGCTCAGAGGGCTACGAGCAGTACTTC
once | TRBJ2-7 | TRBV7-9 | . | 13 | CASSHPTGTEQYF | TGTGCCAGCAGCCACCCGACAGGAACCGAGCAGTACTTC
. | TRBJ1-2 | TRBV7-9 | . | 16 | CASDLGGQQRNYGYTF | TGTGCCAGCGATTTAGGGGGGCAGCAGCGTAACTATGGCTACACCTTC
. | TRBJ2-7 | TRBV9 | TRBD2 | 14 | CASSVSGDAYEQYF | TGTGCCAGCAGCGTTAGCGGGGACGCCTACGAGCAGTACTTC
once | TRBJ2-2 | TRBV19 | . | 15 | CASSLTSLQPGELFF | TGTGCCAGTAGTCTTACTAGCCTTCAACCCGGGGAGCTGTTTTTT
. | TRBJ2-1 | TRBV2 | . | 14 | CASRRTVSYNEQFF | TGTGCCAGCAGAAGGACAGTCTCCTACAATGAGCAGTTCTTC
. | TRBJ2-2 | TRBV7-9 | TRBD1 | 16 | CASSDRDRGSTGELFF | TGTGCCAGCAGCGACCGGGACAGGGGTAGCACCGGGGAGCTGTTTTTT
. | TRBJ2-3 | TRBV6-1 | . | 14 | CASSDPTGTDTQYF | TGTGCCAGCAGTGACCCGACAGGCACAGATACGCAGTATTTT
. | TRBJ2-1 | TRBV19 | TRBD2 | 14 | CASSRASGYNEQFF | TGTGCCAGTAGTCGGGCTAGCGGTTACAATGAGCAGTTCTTC